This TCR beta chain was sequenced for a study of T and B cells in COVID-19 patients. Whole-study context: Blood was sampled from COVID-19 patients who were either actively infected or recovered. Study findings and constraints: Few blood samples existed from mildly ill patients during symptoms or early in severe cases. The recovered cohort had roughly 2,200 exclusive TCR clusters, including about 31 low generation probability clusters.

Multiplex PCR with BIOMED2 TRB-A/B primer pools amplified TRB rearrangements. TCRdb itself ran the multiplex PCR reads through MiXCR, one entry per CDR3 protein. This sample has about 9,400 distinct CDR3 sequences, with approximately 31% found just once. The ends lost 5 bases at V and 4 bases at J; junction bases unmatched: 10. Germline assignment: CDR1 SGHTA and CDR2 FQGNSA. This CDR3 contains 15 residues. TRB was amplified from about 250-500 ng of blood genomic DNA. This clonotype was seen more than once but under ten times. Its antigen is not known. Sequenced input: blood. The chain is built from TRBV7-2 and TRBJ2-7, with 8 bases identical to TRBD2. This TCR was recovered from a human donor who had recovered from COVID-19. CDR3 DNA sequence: TGTGCCAGCAGCCTCCAGGGTAGCGGGGAGTACGAGCAGTACTTC. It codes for CASSLQGSGEYEQYF.